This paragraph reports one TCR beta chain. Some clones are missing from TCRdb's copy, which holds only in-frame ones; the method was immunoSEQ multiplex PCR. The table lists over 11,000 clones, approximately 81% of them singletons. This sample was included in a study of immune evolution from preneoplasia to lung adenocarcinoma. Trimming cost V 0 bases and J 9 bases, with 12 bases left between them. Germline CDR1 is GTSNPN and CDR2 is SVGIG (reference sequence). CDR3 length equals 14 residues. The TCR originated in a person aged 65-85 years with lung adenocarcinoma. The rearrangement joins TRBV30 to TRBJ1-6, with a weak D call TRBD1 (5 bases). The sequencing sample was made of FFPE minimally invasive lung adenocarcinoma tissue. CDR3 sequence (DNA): TGTGCCTGGAGTGTCCGGCAGGGCCCTTCACCCCTCCACTTT. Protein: CAWSVRQGPSPLHF.